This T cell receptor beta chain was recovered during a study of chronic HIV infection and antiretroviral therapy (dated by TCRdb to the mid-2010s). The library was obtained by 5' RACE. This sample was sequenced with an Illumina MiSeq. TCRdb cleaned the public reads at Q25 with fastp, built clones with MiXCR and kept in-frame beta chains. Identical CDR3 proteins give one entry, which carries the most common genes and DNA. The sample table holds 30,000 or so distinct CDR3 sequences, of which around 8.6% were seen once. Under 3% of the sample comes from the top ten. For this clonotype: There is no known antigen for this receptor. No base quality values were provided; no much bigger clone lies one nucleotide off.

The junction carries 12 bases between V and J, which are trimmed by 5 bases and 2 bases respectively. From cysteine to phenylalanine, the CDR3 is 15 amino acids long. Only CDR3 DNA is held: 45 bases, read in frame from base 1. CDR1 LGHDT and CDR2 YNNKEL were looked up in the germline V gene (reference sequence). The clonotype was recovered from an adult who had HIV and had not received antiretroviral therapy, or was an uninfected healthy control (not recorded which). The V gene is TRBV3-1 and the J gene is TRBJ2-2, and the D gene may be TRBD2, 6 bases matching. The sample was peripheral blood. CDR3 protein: CASSGGLQNTGELFF. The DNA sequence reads TGTGCCAGCAGCGGGGGACTCCAAAACACCGGGGAGCTGTTTTTT.